This T cell receptor (beta chain) stems from a study of siplizumab effects on memory and regulatory T cells (dated by TCRdb to the late 2010s). With respect to the entire study: The effect of the anti-CD2 antibody siplizumab on alloreactive T-cell subsets was examined in allogeneic mixed lymphocyte reactions constructed from human PBMCs. Broader findings and caveats from the paper: Whether proliferating Tregs from siplizumab cultures actually had suppressive function was not functionally confirmed. Sequences below about 10^-5 frequency were poorly captured, so only a minor fraction of alloreactive clones could be mapped to unstimulated subsets. For roughly 75-96% of proliferating CD4+ or CD8+ clones, no naive or memory phenotype could be assigned. Siplizumab significantly lowered the cumulative frequency of alloreactive sequences that could be traced to unstimulated CD4+ memory T cells. In reactions with siplizumab, an average of approximately 69% of mappable alloreactive CD4+ clones were Treg-derived, compared with 25% to 30% in control reactions. Unstimulated naive T cells appeared more diverse than memory T cells, and naive cells seemed to contribute substantially to the alloresponse.

Sorted unstimulated T cells, along with proliferating T cells recovered from mixed lymphocyte reactions, underwent TCRbeta CDR3 sequencing. Fresh whole blood from ten HLA-typed healthy donors was used as the source from which PBMCs were isolated. V is cut by 4 bases and J by 0 bases, and the space between the germline ends is 25 bases. CDR1 SNHLY and CDR2 FYNNEI are derived from the germline V gene. CDR3 length: 19 amino acids, cysteine to phenylalanine. CDR3 DNA is the only sequence kept; it has 57 bases, read in frame from the first base. Libraries were prepared through the immunoSEQ multiplex PCR assay. Each sample had 90,000 to 100,000 TCR templates assayed by the deep sequencing platform. Genomic DNA extracted from sorted T cells was used for TCRbeta CDR3 sequencing. The paper's processing steps were these. The R programming language was used for clonal analysis of TCRbeta CDR3 data. Unstimulated samples were compared with post-reaction CFSE-low samples to define alloreactive CD4+ and CD8+ clones. Regulatory or non-regulatory origin of alloreactive CD4+ clones was assigned by matching sequences to the sorted unstimulated Treg and non-Treg repertoires. The immuneACCESS repertoire file appears here via TCRdb, limited to in-frame rearrangements. These files lack a portion of the clones; in checked studies, under half of the deficit traces to unresolved V genes, and the cause of the others is not known. Clone size and the V and J calls come from that table; the DNA yielded D and trimming. The sample yields more than 85,000 clones; about 90% were counted once. The leading ten clones occupy approximately 2.7% of the sample.

Regarding this clone: Its antigen remains undetermined. No much larger clone exists at a distance of one base, and base qualities are not known.

The sequenced sample consisted of CD4+ T cells sorted from blood. This sequence originates from a human donor in good health. Some clones in this sample may be carry-over from other donors' samples. This chain is built from TRBV2 and TRBJ2-7, and TRBD2 may be the D gene, going by 6 matching bases. Here is the DNA: TGTGCCAGCAGTGTTAGTATGATACCCGGGACTCCTAGCTCCTACGAGCAGTACTTC. Translated, it gives CASSVSMIPGTPSSYEQYF.